The 24 T cell receptor beta chains given below trace back to one sample, sequenced in a study of cytomegalovirus exposure and HLA in healthy donors. Clones were sequenced by immunoSEQ multiplex PCR, and TCRdb holds only the in-frame ones, with some missing. The sample lists tens of thousands of clones; approximately 94% were seen once. Specimen: PBMCs. The source is a woman between 18 and 29 years old in good health and CMV-seropositive.

The V gene is TRBV7-9, the J gene TRBJ1-5; 10 bases are a match to TRBD1. In germline, CDR1 is SEHNR, CDR2 FQNEAQ (reference sequence). This CDR3 spans 16 amino acids. The trim removed 1 base at V and 6 bases at J, leaving 6 bases unmatched. In DNA form, the CDR3 reads TGTGCCAGCAGCTTAGTTAATGGACAGGGGGGTCAGCCCCAGCATTTT. It specifies CASSLVNGQGGQPQHF.

The V gene is TRBV6-4, the J gene TRBJ2-2; 9 bases fit TRBD2. This CDR3 has 19 residues. Trimming removed 0 bases from V and 6 bases from J; junction bases left unmatched: 14. Germline V CDR1 and CDR2: MRHNA, SNTAGT. The CDR3 region has the DNA TGTGCCAGCAGTGACTCGAAAGGAAGTAGCGGGAGAGGCGCCGGGGAGCTGTTTTTT. This codes for CASSDSKGSSGRGAGELFF.

The genes are TRBV7-9 and TRBJ2-3; D is undetermined. This CDR3 comprises 13 residues. The V gene lost 3 bases and the J gene lost 2 bases, with 6 bases spanning the gap. CDR1 and CDR2 (germline): SEHNR, FQNEAQ (reference sequence). CDR3 protein: CASSFEATDTQYF. CDR3 sequence (DNA): TGTGCCAGCAGCTTTGAAGCCACAGATACGCAGTATTTT.

This clone has a single count. The V and J genes are TRBV28 and TRBJ2-1; D uncertain. Trimming stripped 6 bases from V and 0 bases from J, with 12 bases between. CDR3 length: 15 residues. The V gene's germline CDR1 is MDHEN and CDR2 SYDVKM. CDR3 residues: CASRNFRSSYNEQFF. CDR3 sequence (DNA): TGTGCCAGCAGAAATTTCCGGAGCTCCTACAATGAGCAGTTCTTC.

This clone was seen only once. V gene TRBV27 combines with J gene TRBJ2-7; D not certain. Trimming cost V 3 bases and J 5 bases, with 11 bases left between them. This CDR3 comprises 13 residues. Germline CDR1 reads MNHEY; CDR2 reads SMNVEV (reference sequence). The CDR3 nucleotides are TGTGCCAGCAGTTTCTCTGACATAAACGAGCAGTACTTC. Translated, it gives CASSFSDINEQYF.

The chain joins TRBV27 to TRBJ1-2; D call uncertain. With 2 bases removed from V and 0 bases from J, the gap between germline ends came to 10 bases. The CDR3 length is 15 residues. From germline, CDR1 is MNHEY and CDR2 SMNVEV (reference sequence). The chain's CDR3 is CASSLGLPTNYGYTF. CDR3 DNA: TGTGCCAGCAGTTTAGGACTACCCACTAACTATGGCTACACCTTC.

This clone is a singleton in its sample. The chain uses TRBV7-6 and TRBJ1-1; unclear D gene. V lost 6 bases and J lost 1, with 15 bases in between. This CDR3 comprises 15 residues. Germline values: CDR1 SGHVS, CDR2 FNYEAQ. The CDR3 loop is CASSHDRTANTEAFF. As DNA, the CDR3 is TGTGCCAGCAGTCACGACCGCACAGCGAACACTGAAGCTTTCTTT.

This clone occurred once. The J gene is TRBJ2-3, the V gene TRBV7-2; TRBD2 agrees at 7 bases. This CDR3 spans 14 amino acids. V dropped 4 bases and J dropped 2; count of bases not matched to a gene: 3. Germline assignment: CDR1 SGHTA and CDR2 FQGNSA. DNA of the CDR3: TGTGCCAGCAGCTCGACTAGCTACACAGATACGCAGTATTTT. Its protein product is CASSSTSYTDTQYF.

The V and J genes are TRBV2 and TRBJ2-3; D is unresolved. The CDR3 extends over 14 amino acids. Trimming removed 3 bases from V and 2 bases from J, with 9 bases in between. Germline CDR1 is SNHLY and CDR2 is FYNNEI. This CDR3 reads CASSDSGLTDTQYF. In nucleotides, the CDR3 is TGTGCCAGCAGTGATTCTGGGCTCACAGATACGCAGTATTTT. Using reference TRBV2 and TRBJ2-3 for the parts outside the CDR3, the full variable domain is EPEVTQTPSHQVTQMGQEVILRCVPISNHLYFYWYRQILGQKVEFLVSFYNNEISEKSEIFDDQFSVERPDGSNFTLKIRSTKLEDSAMYFCASSDSGLTDTQYFGPGTRLTVL.

This clone appeared a single time. This chain links TRBV5-4 with TRBJ2-7; D may be TRBD1 (6 bases). Trimming left V 0 bases short and J 0 bases short, with 10 bases between. The CDR3 loop spans 15 amino acids. Germline values: CDR1 SGHNT, CDR2 YYREEE (reference sequence). The CDR3 reads CASSLGTESSYEQYF. The CDR3 DNA reads TGTGCCAGCAGCTTGGGGACAGAGAGCTCCTACGAGCAGTACTTC. Filled out from reference TRBV5-4 and TRBJ2-7, the complete variable domain reads ETGVTQSPTHLIKTRGQQVTLRCSSQSGHNTVSWYQQALGQGPQFIFQYYREEENGRGNFPPRFSGLQFPNYSSELNVNALELDDSALYLCASSLGTESSYEQYFGPGTRLTVT.

The V call is TRBV9, the J call TRBJ2-1; D possibly corresponds to TRBD1 (6 bases). The CDR3 sequence is 15 residues long. Trimming pared 0 bases from V and 8 bases from J, leaving 15 bases between. Germline V lookup: CDR1 SGDLS, CDR2 YYNGEE. The CDR3 protein is CASSVASQGWDEQFF. The DNA of the CDR3 is TGTGCCAGCAGCGTAGCTTCACAGGGCTGGGATGAGCAGTTCTTC.

J is TRBJ1-1 and V is TRBV4-3; D uncertain. V was shortened by 6 bases and J by 0 bases, with 8 bases between the two germline ends. The germline gives CDR1 LGHNA, CDR2 YSLEER. The CDR3 covers 13 residues. CDR3 sequence: CASRVRLNTEAFF. In nucleotides, the CDR3 is TGCGCCAGCAGGGTGCGGCTGAACACTGAAGCTTTCTTT.

This clone has only one observation. As DNA, the CDR3 is TGTGCCAGTACCCACAAGGACAGGGACACTGAAGCTTTCTTT. Encoded protein: CASTHKDRDTEAFF. The chain carries TRBV19 and TRBJ1-1; 8 bases are a match to TRBD1. CDR1 is LNHDA and CDR2 is SQIVND in the germline V gene (reference sequence). The CDR3 has 14 amino acids. With 7 bases clipped from V and 3 bases from J, the junction kept 7 bases outside the gene matches.

This clone was recorded once. The V call is TRBV10-3, the J call TRBJ1-1; the D gene is possibly TRBD1 (6 bases). V gave up 11 bases and J gave up 4 bases, with 11 bases separating them. This CDR3 has 11 residues. Germline values: CDR1 ENHRY, CDR2 SYGVKD. This chain's CDR3 is CAAMGATEAFF. CDR3 DNA: TGTGCCGCGATGGGGGCCACTGAAGCTTTCTTT.

The chain employs TRBV6-5 and TRBJ1-1; D not certain. The CDR3 loop spans 13 amino acids. CDR1 is MNHEY and CDR2 is SVGAGI in the germline V gene. Trimming cost V 11 bases and J 1 base, with 14 bases left between them. CDR3 bases: TGTGCCGGAGGAAGGGATAAGAACACTGAAGCTTTCTTT. It yields the protein CAGGRDKNTEAFF.

V gene TRBV19 combines with J gene TRBJ2-4, with D perhaps matching TRBD1 (5 bases). This CDR3 region has 15 residues. Germline-derived CDR1 and CDR2 are LNHDA and SQIVND (reference sequence). With 2 bases removed from V and 14 bases from J, the gap between germline ends came to 22 bases. DNA of the CDR3: TGTGCCAGTAGTATAACCCAGCTAGGACAAGAACGGAAGTACTTC. Protein: CASSITQLGQERKYF.

The V gene is TRBV14, the J gene TRBJ2-5; 7 bases align to TRBD1. The V and J ends lost 4 bases and 7 bases, in that order; junction bases with no gene match: 6. In germline, CDR1 is SGHDN, CDR2 FVKESK. This CDR3 has 13 residues. Here the CDR3 reads CASSPTGAGTQYF. CDR3 nucleotide sequence: TGTGCCAGCAGCCCAACAGGGGCGGGGACCCAGTACTTC.

The chain carries TRBV21-1 and TRBJ1-4. TRBV21-1 is given as a pseudogene. There are 17 residues in the CDR3. The CDR3 loop reads CASSRRARRATNEKLFF. CDR3 nucleotide sequence: TGTGCCAGCAGCAGACGGGCACGGAGGGCAACTAATGAAAAACTGTTTTTT.

The gene calls are TRBV6-6 and TRBJ1-4, with 11 bases fitting TRBD1. The germline CDR1 and CDR2 sequences are MNHNY and SVGAGI (reference sequence). The CDR3 spans 15 residues. V lost 7 bases, J lost 8 bases, and 9 bases stayed unmatched. CDR3 bases: TGTGCCAGCACCAAACCGGGACAGGGGGGAGAAAAACTGTTTTTT. Translated, it gives CASTKPGQGGEKLFF.

J is TRBJ1-5 and V is TRBV6-1; 7 bases fit TRBD1. The CDR3 loop spans 13 amino acids. CDR1 and CDR2 from the germline V gene are MNHNS and SASEGT. Germline trimming cut 8 bases from V and 2 bases from J; bases unmatched to any gene: 3. The CDR3 nucleotides are TGTGCCAGCCGACAGGGTGGCAATCAGCCCCAGCATTTT. Translated: CASRQGGNQPQHF.

V usage is TRBV10-3 and J usage is TRBJ2-1, with 8 bases fitting TRBD2. Germline V gene sequence: CDR1 ENHRY, CDR2 SYGVKD. Losses at the gene ends were 3 bases for V and 4 bases for J; bases not matched to a gene: 8. The CDR3 runs 16 residues. The CDR3 spells CAISELGRAAYNEQFF. In nucleotides, the CDR3 is TGTGCCATCAGTGAACTCGGGAGGGCCGCGTACAATGAGCAGTTCTTC.

The CDR3 nucleotides are TGTGCCAGCAGTCCGACAGGTCCCCTCTCAGTGGAGCAGTACTTC. Protein: CASSPTGPLSVEQYF. This rearrangement joins TRBV27 to TRBJ2-7; TRBD1 is a possible D gene (6 bases). Germline V gene sequence: CDR1 MNHEY, CDR2 SMNVEV (reference sequence). Deletions cut 5 bases from V and 7 bases from J, with 21 bases between. This CDR3 region has 15 residues.

This chain uses TRBV2 with TRBJ1-2, with 9 bases identical to TRBD1. The V and J ends lost 5 bases and 8 bases, in that order; junction bases with no gene match: 3. This CDR3 is 12 amino acids long. Per the germline V gene, CDR1 is SNHLY and CDR2 is FYNNEI. This CDR3 reads CASSRTGVGYTF. CDR3 DNA: TGTGCCAGCAGTAGGACAGGGGTAGGCTACACCTTC. The full variable domain, completed using reference TRBV2 and TRBJ1-2, is EPEVTQTPSHQVTQMGQEVILRCVPISNHLYFYWYRQILGQKVEFLVSFYNNEISEKSEIFDDQFSVERPDGSNFTLKIRSTKLEDSAMYFCASSRTGVGYTFGSGTRLTVV.

This chain uses TRBV27 with TRBJ2-7; tentative D call: TRBD2 (5 bases). V was pared by 2 bases and J by 4 bases, with 9 bases between. The CDR3 covers 13 residues. Germline V gene data show CDR1 as MNHEY and CDR2 as SMNVEV (reference sequence). CDR3: CASSLGRDYEQYF. The CDR3 DNA follows: TGTGCCAGCAGTTTAGGTCGGGATTACGAGCAGTACTTC.